Detailed here is one TCR beta chain. The antigen remains unidentified. CDR3 length: 15 amino acids. The germline V gene encodes CDR1 MGHRA and CDR2 YSYEKL. Trimming cost V 5 bases and J 4 bases; bases outside gene matches: 10. This sample is drawn from a study of CD8 T cells in ankylosing spondylitis. Study-level results: From matched ankylosing spondylitis synovial fluid, disease-linked clones were reportedly recovered at significantly enriched levels. In ankylosing spondylitis blood, a motif of fewer than 10 highly homologous TCR beta variants appeared characteristic. Disease-linked clones had a CD8+ phenotype and relatively low frequency in peripheral blood.

Preparation of TCR beta libraries was done by quantitative 5'-RACE with molecular barcodes. One entry per CDR3 protein, called by TCRdb with MiXCR from the 5' RACE reads. There are more than 150,000 distinct CDR3 sequences in the sample; roughly 13% occur only once, and approximately 15% lies in the top ten. The clonotype comes from a male donor with ankylosing spondylitis or in good health (not recorded which). Sequencing was carried out using blood, either unsorted or a sorted T cell fraction (not recorded which). The chain employs TRBV4-1 and TRBJ1-1; 7 nucleotides align to TRBD1. The CDR3 DNA reads TGCGCCAGCAGCAACCCGACAGGGAGATCCACTGAAGCTTTCTTT. This encodes CASSNPTGRSTEAFF.